The 18 T cell receptor beta chains presented below share a single source sample, sequenced in a study of tumor and adjacent non-tumor tissue in lung cancer. No cell sorting was done before RNA was extracted from the tissue. The library came from three nested PCR rounds adapted from ARM-PCR protocols. TCRdb called the multiplex PCR reads again in MiXCR, with one record for every CDR3 protein. The table includes under 100,000 distinct CDR3 sequences, roughly 75% detected once. Sequenced material: lung tumor tissue. These receptors were collected from a woman in her 70s with non-small cell lung cancer.

Comment on this clonotype: The junction departs from germline at one end; a sequencing error may be responsible. The chain recombines TRBV6-6 with TRBJ2-1, with TRBD2 matching over 9 bases. The V gene's germline CDR1 is MNHNY and CDR2 SVGAGI (reference sequence). The CDR3 loop spans 16 amino acids. This CDR3 reads CASSPRGSSGSWGQFF. CDR3 nucleotide sequence: TGCGCCAGCAGCCCTCGCGGGAGTAGCGGGAGCTGGGGCCAGTTCTTC.

This clonotype turned up a few times. The conserved closing phenylalanine or tryptophan is absent in this CDR3, likely reflecting a read error. The chain employs TRBV20-1 and TRBJ2-7; no definite D call. There are 11 residues in the CDR3. The germline V gene encodes CDR1 DFQATT and CDR2 SNEGSKA (reference sequence). Between the trimmed V and J ends, which lost 7 bases and 3 bases, there was a span of 10 bases. CDR3 loop: CSVQNFYEQYL. The DNA of the CDR3 is TGCAGTGTTCAAAACTTCTACGAGCAGTACCTC.

On this clonotype itself: A much bigger clone sits one base away, suggesting this may be a read error. The gene calls are TRBV28 and TRBJ2-6; D remains unclear. The V end lost 3 bases, the J end lost 0 bases, and 6 bases lay between the germline ends. This CDR3 is 15 amino acids long. The germline V gene has CDR1 MDHEN and CDR2 SYDVKM. CDR3 nucleotide sequence: TGTGCCAGCAGTTTGGCGAGCTCTGGGGCCAACGTCCTGACTTTC. Amino acid sequence: CASSLASSGANVLTF.

With regard to this clonotype: Germline and junction disagree at one end, which may indicate a read error. The chain couples TRBV6-1 to TRBJ1-1; D is unclear. Germline loops: CDR1 MNHNS, CDR2 SASEGT. CDR3 length: 14 amino acids. In nucleotides, the CDR3 is TGTGCCACCTCCTTAGGCTTCCGGAACACCGAAGCTCTCTTT. This codes for CATSLGFRNTEALF.

This chain connects TRBV11-2 to TRBJ2-3, with 8 bases aligning to TRBD2. The CDR3 sequence is 18 residues long. Trimming removed 3 bases from V and 2 bases from J; junction bases left unmatched: 13. Germline values: CDR1 SGHAT, CDR2 FQNNGV. CDR3 sequence: CASSFITSGASNTDTQYF. The CDR3 nucleotides are TGTGCCAGCAGCTTCATAACTAGCGGAGCCTCTAACACAGATACGCAGTATTTT.

The rearrangement uses TRBV4-1 and TRBJ2-1, with 10 nucleotides matching TRBD1. Germline V CDR1 and CDR2: MGHRA, YSYEKL. The V segment lost 0 bases and the J segment 4 bases; nucleotides outside the gene matches: 9. The CDR3 covers 18 residues. CDR3 loop: CASSQDRRQGASYNEQFF. CDR3 sequence (DNA): TGCGCCAGCAGCCAAGATCGCAGACAGGGGGCTAGTTACAATGAGCAGTTCTTC.

With respect to this clonotype: Lacking the conserved final phenylalanine or tryptophan, this CDR3 likely reflects a read error. V usage is TRBV12-3 or TRBV12-4 and J usage is TRBJ2-1; 8 bases are a match to TRBD1. The CDR3 has 12 residues. V was pared by 5 bases and J by 9 bases, with 3 bases of the junction left unmatched. The CDR3 reads CASSRGQGEQFS. CDR3 nucleotides: TGTGCCAGCAGTCGCGGACAGGGTGAGCAGTTCTCC.

This clonotype was detected only once. A junction end diverges from the germline sequence, so it may reflect a read error. The chain is built from TRBV6-5 and TRBJ2-2; 8 bases are shared with TRBD1. From germline, CDR1 is MNHEY and CDR2 SVGAGI. The CDR3 has 16 residues. The CDR3 loop reads CASARGQGVSTGELFF. CDR3 sequence (DNA): TGTGCCAGCGCCCGAGGACAGGGAGTCTCCACCGGGGAGTTGTTTTTT.

On this clonotype: A much larger clone lies a single base off, so this may be a read error. The chain joins TRBV2 to TRBJ2-4; D is unclear. The CDR3 extends over 19 amino acids. In germline, CDR1 is SNHLY, CDR2 FYNNEI. The CDR3: CASSETEYAAETAKNIQQF. As DNA, the CDR3 is TGTGCCAGCAGTGAAACGGAATATGCGGCGGAGACCGCCAAAAACATTCAGCAGTTC.

This clonotype came up a few times. The V and J genes are TRBV20-1 and TRBJ2-7; 13 nucleotides agree with TRBD2. This CDR3 comprises 17 residues. Per the germline V gene, CDR1 is DFQATT and CDR2 is SNEGSKA (reference sequence). J was trimmed by 2 bases and V by 4 bases; bases with no gene match: 11. The DNA of the CDR3 is TGCAGTGCTAACGGGGGACTAGCGGGGTGGCTAACCTACGAGCAGTACTTC. This gives the protein CSANGGLAGWLTYEQYF.

The chain has TRBV5-1 and TRBJ2-7; D tentatively fits TRBD1 or TRBD2 (5 bases each). There are 15 residues in the CDR3. V dropped 3 bases and J dropped 2 bases, with 15 bases sitting between them. Germline CDR1 is SGHRS and CDR2 is YFSETQ. The CDR3 spells CASSSRDDPAYEQYF. CDR3 bases: TGCGCCAGCAGCTCTCGGGACGACCCTGCCTACGAGCAGTACTTC.

On this clonotype: A junction boundary mismatches the germline segment, possibly from a read error. This chain uses TRBV29-1 with TRBJ2-1, with 12 bases aligning to TRBD2. This CDR3 contains 17 residues. CDR1 SQVTM and CDR2 ANQGSEA come from the germline V gene. DNA for the CDR3: TGCAACGTTGTTGGGCTAGCGGGAGGGACAAACTACAATGAGGAGTTCTTC. Its protein is CNVVGLAGGTNYNEEFF.

J is TRBJ2-7 and V is TRBV6-1; no reliable D call. Germline V gene lookup returns CDR1 MNHNS and CDR2 SASEGT. The CDR3 is 14 residues long. Trimming left V 7 bases short and J 5 bases short, with 18 bases between. CDR3: CASTLGDARNEQYF. CDR3 in DNA: TGTGCCAGCACCCTTGGCGATGCCAGGAACGAGCAGTACTTC.

The chain uses TRBV12-3 or TRBV12-4 and TRBJ1-1, with D possibly TRBD1 on 6 matching bases. The CDR3 has 14 residues. This CDR3 is CGRSLWGGDTEAFF. The CDR3, as DNA: TGTGGCAGGAGTTTGTGGGGGGGCGACACTGAAGCTTTCTTT.

The chain joins TRBV6-1 to TRBJ1-5; a possible D gene is TRBD1 (5 bases). Germline assignment: CDR1 MNHNS and CDR2 SASEGT. V was shortened by 3 bases and J by 6 bases, with 15 bases between the two germline ends. The CDR3 consists of 15 residues. In DNA form, the CDR3 reads TGTGCCAGCAGTGACGGAGGGGCCATGGTTCAGCCCCAGCATTTT. This sequence encodes CASSDGGAMVQPQHF.

With regard to this clonotype: Germline and junction disagree at one end, which may indicate a read error. This sequence joins TRBV6-2 or TRBV6-3 and TRBJ2-7; unclear D gene. CDR1 MNHEY and CDR2 SVGEGT come from the germline V gene. This CDR3 is built from 11 residues. For the CDR3, the DNA is TGTGCCAGCAGCTTGTACTACGAGCAGTGCTTC. It specifies CASSLYYEQCF.

About this clonotype: Lacking the conserved final phenylalanine or tryptophan, this CDR3 likely reflects a read error. V is TRBV5-4 and J is TRBJ2-7; D is possibly TRBD1 or TRBD2 (6 bases each). CDR1 SGHNT and CDR2 YYREEE come from the germline V gene (reference sequence). V shed 3 bases and J shed 6 bases, with 19 bases lying between them. This CDR3 region has 15 residues. In nucleotides, the CDR3 is TGTGCCAGCAGCTCGGGGGCCGCAGGAGGATCCGAGCAGTACTTA. Its protein product is CASSSGAAGGSEQYL.

At least ten counts were recorded for this clonotype. J is TRBJ1-3 and V is TRBV28, with D maybe TRBD1 (6 bases). The CDR3 runs to 18 residues. Germline CDR1 MDHEN, CDR2 SYDVKM. V was trimmed by 2 bases and J by 1 base, leaving 18 bases between them. CDR3 sequence reads: CASSLGPSGGRSGNTIYF. The CDR3 DNA reads as TGTGCCAGCAGTTTAGGTCCTTCGGGGGGGCGGTCTGGAAACACCATATATTTT.